These 24 T cell receptor beta chains came from one sample sequenced in a study of shared clonotypes between healthy human individuals. Here immunoSEQ multiplex PCR was the method, and the copy in TCRdb shows in-frame clones only, minus some. This table holds around 990,000 clones, 77% found once. Sequenced material: memory CD4+ T cells from PBMCs. The subset here: CD45RA-negative fraction. The receptors derive from a man between 18 and 29 years old in good health. Some clones in this sample may be carry-over from other donors' samples.

The V and J genes are TRBV27 and TRBJ1-2; D gene ambiguous. Trimming took off 0 bases at V and 8 bases at J, with 13 bases between the two ends. In germline, CDR1 is MNHEY, CDR2 SMNVEV (reference sequence). CDR3 size: 14 residues. This chain's CDR3 is CASSLSRQSGGYTF. The CDR3 DNA reads TGTGCCAGCAGTTTATCGCGGCAGAGCGGAGGCTACACCTTC.

This clone appeared a few times. The chain has TRBV5-1 and TRBJ1-1, with 9 bases lining up with TRBD1. CDR1 is SGHRS, CDR2 YFSETQ, per germline. J was trimmed by 5 bases and V by 3 bases; bases with no gene match: 5. The CDR3 sequence is 14 residues long. The CDR3 DNA follows: TGCGCCAGCAGCTCGGGACAGGGATCAACTGAAGCTTTCTTT. Translation: CASSSGQGSTEAFF.

This clone appeared a single time. CDR3 nucleotide sequence: TGTGCCAGCACCGGGACAGGGCAGGAGACCCAGTACTTC. Amino acid sequence: CASTGTGQETQYF. The J gene is TRBJ2-5, the V gene TRBV6-5; 9 bases fit TRBD1. The CDR3 is 13 amino acids. Germline-derived CDR1 and CDR2 are MNHEY and SVGAGI. Losses at the gene ends were 7 bases for V and 5 bases for J; bases not matched to a gene: 5.

This rearrangement joins TRBV5-4 to TRBJ2-7, with 8 bases matching TRBD1. Trimming cost V 0 bases and J 4 bases; bases outside gene matches: 6. CDR3 length: 15 amino acids. Germline assignment: CDR1 SGHNT and CDR2 YYREEE (reference sequence). CDR3 residues: CASSLGGGQGYEQYF. CDR3 nucleotides: TGTGCCAGCAGCTTGGGAGGTGGACAGGGATACGAGCAGTACTTC.

The chain carries TRBV5-4 and TRBJ1-2, with no clear D. The CDR3 extends over 14 amino acids. Trimming shortened V by 4 bases and J by 2 bases, and 12 bases separated the two germline ends. The germline V gene has CDR1 SGHNT and CDR2 YYREEE (reference sequence). The CDR3, as DNA: TGTGCCAGCAGCCGTATGTTAGGGAACTATGGCTACACCTTC. Translation gives CASSRMLGNYGYTF.

The chain employs TRBV28 and TRBJ1-2, with 7 bases lining up with TRBD1. CDR1 is MDHEN and CDR2 is SYDVKM in the germline V gene. The CDR3 covers 19 residues. With 3 bases clipped from V and 0 bases from J, the junction kept 16 bases outside the gene matches. As DNA, the CDR3 is TGTGCCAGCAGTTTCCTTGGTTCAGGGAGGGACAGATCTAACTATGGCTACACCTTC. Residues: CASSFLGSGRDRSNYGYTF.

The CDR3 loop reads CASSIPGTGAEAFF. CDR3 sequence (DNA): TGTGCCAGTAGTATACCCGGGACAGGGGCTGAAGCTTTCTTT. The chain joins TRBV19 to TRBJ1-1, with 10 bases matching TRBD1. The ends lost 2 bases at V and 6 bases at J; junction bases unmatched: 3. There are 14 residues in the CDR3. The germline V gene has CDR1 LNHDA and CDR2 SQIVND (reference sequence).

This clone was observed once. CDR3 DNA sequence: TGTGCCAGCACCCCTTCGCGGGAGGGCCGCACCGGGGAGCTGTTTTTT. The encoded protein is CASTPSREGRTGELFF. This chain connects TRBV25-1 to TRBJ2-2; TRBD2 matches 9 bases. Germline V CDR1 and CDR2: MGHDK, SYGVNS. After removal of 7 bases from V and 4 bases from J, the junction contained 10 bases not matched to a gene. The CDR3 runs to 16 residues.

This clone has just a few counts. The chain employs TRBV18 and TRBJ2-7; 8 bases match TRBD2. Germline assignment: CDR1 KGHSH and CDR2 LQKENI. V lost 3 bases, J lost 0 bases, and 19 bases stayed unmatched. This CDR3 contains 20 residues. The CDR3 is CASSPRNSGSLGRSSYEQYF. DNA for the CDR3: TGTGCCAGCTCACCCCGTAACAGCGGGAGCCTCGGTCGAAGCTCCTACGAGCAGTACTTC. Full variable domain (missing parts from reference TRBV18 and TRBJ2-7): NAGVMQNPRHLVRRRGQEARLRCSPMKGHSHVYWYRQLPEEGLKFMVYLQKENIIDESGMPKERFSAEFPKEGPSILRIQQVVRGDSAAYFCASSPRNSGSLGRSSYEQYFGPGTRLTVT.

The chain links TRBV18 to TRBJ2-1; TRBD1 aligns across 8 bases. Germline V CDR1 and CDR2: KGHSH, LQKENI. The V gene end was trimmed by 4 bases and the J gene end by 4 bases; junction bases not matched to a gene: 0. This CDR3 spans 13 amino acids. CDR3 nucleotide sequence: TGTGCCAGCTCACGGACAGGGTACAATGAGCAGTTCTTC. Its translation: CASSRTGYNEQFF.

The chain links TRBV19 to TRBJ1-1; 8 bases line up with TRBD1. The V gene's germline CDR1 is LNHDA and CDR2 SQIVND (reference sequence). The CDR3 length is 14 residues. V gave up 8 bases and J gave up 1 base; unmatched junction bases: 6. CDR3 coding DNA: TGTGCCAGTTCCGGACAGGGACCGAACACTGAAGCTTTCTTT. Its translation is CASSGQGPNTEAFF.

CDR3 residues: CASSPGPPFSGANVLTF. The CDR3 DNA follows: TGCGCCAGCAGCCCGGGACCGCCCTTTTCCGGGGCCAACGTCCTGACTTTC. The chain is built from TRBV4-1 and TRBJ2-6; the D call may be TRBD1 or TRBD2 (5 bases each). The CDR3 sequence is 17 residues long. The germline CDR1 and CDR2 sequences are MGHRA and YSYEKL. Deletions cut 4 bases from V and 4 bases from J, with 17 bases between.

The rearrangement uses TRBV7-9 and TRBJ2-4; TRBD1 is a possible D gene (6 bases). The length of the CDR3 is 14 residues. Germline CDR1 SEHNR, CDR2 FQNEAQ (reference sequence). Trimming took 0 bases from V and 3 from J, leaving 6 bases between them. The CDR3 region is CASSLAGGKNIQYF. The DNA of the CDR3 is TGTGCCAGCAGCTTAGCAGGGGGCAAAAACATTCAGTACTTC. Variable domain in full (rest from reference TRBV7-9 and TRBJ2-4): DTGVSQNPRHKITKRGQNVTFRCDPISEHNRLYWYRQTLGQGPEFLTYFQNEAQLEKSRLLSDRFSAERPKGSFSTLEIQRTEQGDSAMYLCASSLAGGKNIQYFGAGTRLSVL.

The chain recombines TRBV4-2 with TRBJ1-4, with TRBD1 matching over 7 bases. This CDR3 is 15 amino acids long. Germline V gene lookup returns CDR1 LGHNA and CDR2 YNFKEQ. V trimming: 4 bases; J trimming: 4 bases; junction bases outside the gene matches: 6. The CDR3 sequence is CASSPRGSDNEKLFF. The CDR3 DNA reads TGTGCCAGCAGCCCCAGGGGGAGTGATAATGAAAAACTGTTTTTT.

The CDR3 DNA reads TGTGCCAGCAGCTTGGCGGCTAATCCCTACAATGAGCAGTTCTTC. Its translation: CASSLAANPYNEQFF. The chain recombines TRBV5-8 with TRBJ2-1, with no clear D. The germline V gene has CDR1 SGHTS and CDR2 YDEGEE. The CDR3 loop spans 15 amino acids. Trimming removed 0 bases from V and 2 bases from J, with 9 bases in between.

The chain combines TRBV28 with TRBJ2-4, with D tentatively TRBD1 (5 bases). The CDR3 covers 14 residues. Trimming left V 6 bases short and J 6 bases short, with 15 bases between. Germline loops: CDR1 MDHEN, CDR2 SYDVKM. The CDR3 loop reads CASRGRTQGNIQYF. The CDR3 DNA is TGTGCCAGCAGGGGTAGGACCCAGGGAAACATTCAGTACTTC.

The V call is TRBV28, the J call TRBJ2-5, with 9 bases that match TRBD1. This CDR3 spans 14 amino acids. CDR1 MDHEN and CDR2 SYDVKM come from the germline V gene. V gave up 4 bases and J gave up 2 bases; unmatched junction bases: 2. The CDR3 loop reads CASSYRGRQETQYF. The DNA of the CDR3 is TGTGCCAGCAGTTACAGGGGGCGTCAAGAGACCCAGTACTTC.

This clone was picked up one time. The J gene is TRBJ1-1, the V gene TRBV11-2; D is perhaps TRBD1 (6 bases). V was trimmed by 4 bases and J by 1 base, leaving 13 bases between them. Germline V gives CDR1 SGHAT, CDR2 FQNNGV. This CDR3 contains 15 residues. CDR3 in DNA: TGTGCCAGCAGCTCTTTGACAGGCAGGAACACTGAAGCTTTCTTT. This codes for CASSSLTGRNTEAFF.

V and J are TRBV6-1 and TRBJ1-2; D is uncertain. V was cut by 3 bases and J by 3 bases, with 11 bases left in between. From germline, CDR1 is MNHNS and CDR2 SASEGT. This CDR3 has 14 amino acids. CDR3 nucleotide sequence: TGTGCCAGCAGTGAGGCAGGCCTATACTATGGCTACACCTTC. Translated: CASSEAGLYYGYTF.

The rearrangement uses TRBV5-1 and TRBJ1-2; D call uncertain. Trimming shortened V by 4 bases and J by 5 bases, and 15 bases separated the two germline ends. CDR1 and CDR2 from the germline V gene are SGHRS and YFSETQ. This CDR3 comprises 14 residues. CDR3 in amino acids: CASSNGRTWYGYTF. The CDR3 DNA reads TGCGCCAGCAGCAATGGACGGACGTGGTATGGCTACACCTTC.

The CDR3, as DNA: TGTGCCAGCAGCTTCGAAGGACTTAGGAACACCGGGGAGCTGTTTTTT. Translating gives CASSFEGLRNTGELFF. The chain couples TRBV5-6 to TRBJ2-2, with D tentatively TRBD2 (5 bases). This CDR3 contains 16 residues. Germline assignment: CDR1 SGHDT and CDR2 YYEEEE. Between the trimmed V and J ends, which lost 2 bases and 1 base, there was a span of 12 bases.

In this sample, this clone turned up many times. The gene calls are TRBV7-9 and TRBJ2-2, with D maybe TRBD2 (6 bases). CDR1 SEHNR and CDR2 FQNEAQ come from the germline V gene (reference sequence). The length of the CDR3 is 16 residues. The V end was cut by 6 bases, the J end by 2 bases, with 16 bases between. CDR3 loop: CASRPFTGLNTGELFF. CDR3 nucleotide sequence: TGTGCCAGCAGACCCTTCACGGGACTTAACACCGGGGAGCTGTTTTTT. The whole variable domain, remainder taken from reference TRBV7-9 and TRBJ2-2, is DTGVSQNPRHKITKRGQNVTFRCDPISEHNRLYWYRQTLGQGPEFLTYFQNEAQLEKSRLLSDRFSAERPKGSFSTLEIQRTEQGDSAMYLCASRPFTGLNTGELFFGEGSRLTVL.

This clone showed up just a few times. The CDR3 spells CSSYTDTQYF. CDR3 DNA: TGCAGCTCGTACACAGATACGCAGTATTTT. V and J are TRBV29-1 and TRBJ2-3; D remains unclear. Trimming cost V 8 bases and J 2 bases, with 5 bases left between them. Germline V lookup: CDR1 SQVTM, CDR2 ANQGSEA. CDR3 length: 10 amino acids.

A few counts support this clone. CDR3 protein: CASSLGFPGNTIYF. DNA of the CDR3: TGTGCCAGCAGCTTAGGGTTCCCAGGAAACACCATATATTTT. The rearrangement uses TRBV11-2 and TRBJ1-3; D unresolved. V lost 1 base and J 4 bases, leaving 8 bases between the germline ends. The germline CDR1 and CDR2 sequences are SGHAT and FQNNGV. The CDR3 contains 14 residues.